This TCR beta chain was captured in a study of shared clonotypes between healthy human individuals. General observations from the study: Represented diversity (both genetic and exposure-history) was limited by the small number of donors. Clonotypes which were not shared had lower generation probabilities than clonotypes that all four donors shared.

Donors, healthy HIV-negative adults, lacked recent acute infections or vaccinations. Researchers partitioned CD4+ cells into CD45RA+ naive and CD45RA-negative memory subsets. As regards this clone: The antigen is not known.

The ends were cut back, 2 bases at V and 9 bases at J, with 23 bases in the middle. Germline-derived CDR1 and CDR2 are SGHVS and FQNEAQ. The CDR3 length is 17 residues. The data were produced by immunoSEQ multiplex PCR, yet TCRdb's version contains in-frame clones alone and is incomplete. The repertoire holds more than 2,000,000 clones, with over 85% as singletons. The TCR sequence derives from a man between 18 and 35 years old in good health. Some clones in this sample may be carry-over from other donors' samples. What was sequenced was naive CD4+ T cells from PBMCs. Subset: CD45RA+ positively selected. The chain uses TRBV7-8 and TRBJ1-5, with a weak D call TRBD1 (5 bases). The CDR3 coding sequence is TGTGCCAGCAGCTTAATGTCACGGGGGGGGACTTTGTGGCCCCAGCATTTT. This sequence encodes CASSLMSRGGTLWPQHF.